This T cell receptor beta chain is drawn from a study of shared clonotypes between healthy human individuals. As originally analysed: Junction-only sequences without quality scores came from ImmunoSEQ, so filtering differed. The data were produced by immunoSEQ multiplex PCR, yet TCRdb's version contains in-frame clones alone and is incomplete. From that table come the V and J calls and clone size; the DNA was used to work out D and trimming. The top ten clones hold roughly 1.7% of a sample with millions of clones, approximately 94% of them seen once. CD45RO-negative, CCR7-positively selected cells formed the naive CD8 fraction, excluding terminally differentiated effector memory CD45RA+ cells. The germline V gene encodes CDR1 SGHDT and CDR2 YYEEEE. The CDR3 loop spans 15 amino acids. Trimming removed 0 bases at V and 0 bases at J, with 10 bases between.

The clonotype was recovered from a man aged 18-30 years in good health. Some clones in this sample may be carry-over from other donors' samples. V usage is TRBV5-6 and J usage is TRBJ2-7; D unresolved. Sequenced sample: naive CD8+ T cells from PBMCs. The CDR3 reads CASSLDLSSSYEQYF. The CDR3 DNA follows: TGTGCCAGCAGCTTGGACCTTTCGAGCTCCTACGAGCAGTACTTC.